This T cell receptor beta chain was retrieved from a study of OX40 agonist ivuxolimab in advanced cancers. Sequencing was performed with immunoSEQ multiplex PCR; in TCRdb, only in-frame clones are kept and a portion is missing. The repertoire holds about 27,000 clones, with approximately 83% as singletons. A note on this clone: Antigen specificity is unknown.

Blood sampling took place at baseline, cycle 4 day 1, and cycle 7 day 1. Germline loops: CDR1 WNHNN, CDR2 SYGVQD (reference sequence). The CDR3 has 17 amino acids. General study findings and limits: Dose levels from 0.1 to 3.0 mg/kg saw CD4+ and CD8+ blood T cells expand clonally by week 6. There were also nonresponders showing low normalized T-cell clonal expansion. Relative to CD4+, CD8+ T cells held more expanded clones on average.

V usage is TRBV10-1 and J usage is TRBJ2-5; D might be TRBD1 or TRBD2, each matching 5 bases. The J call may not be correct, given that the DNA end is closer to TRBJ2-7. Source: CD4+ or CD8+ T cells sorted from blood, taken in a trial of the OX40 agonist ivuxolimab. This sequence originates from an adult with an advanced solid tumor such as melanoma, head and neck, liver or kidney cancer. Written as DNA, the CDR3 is TGCGCCAGCAGTGAGAGAGAGGGGACGGGGAGCTCCTACGAGCAGTACTTC. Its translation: CASSEREGTGSSYEQYF.